The clone carrying this TCR beta chain was counted only a few times. The data belong to a study of blood T cells in healthy people across ages. The germline V gene has CDR1 DFQATT and CDR2 SNEGSKA (reference sequence). With 3 bases removed from V and 0 bases from J, the gap between germline ends came to 9 bases. The CDR3 has 14 amino acids. PCR was performed a second time for 7 to 11 cycles using a sample-barcoded 5' primer and a J-beta primer mix. TCRdb redid the calling of the 5' RACE reads with MiXCR, one entry per CDR3 protein. The sample has roughly 1 million distinct CDR3 sequences; approximately 26% are singletons. The sample also formed part of further work on T cells of mothers and their children.

The source is a girl aged 2 to 10 in good health. Sequencing was performed on blood. The chain couples TRBV20-1 to TRBJ1-3, with D uncertain. The CDR3 DNA reads TGCAGTGCTAGGTCGTCGGGCTCTGGAAACACCATATATTTT. Translated: CSARSSGSGNTIYF.